This note documents a single T cell receptor beta chain sequence. Its antigen is still unknown. No clone much larger than this one lies a single base away; base qualities are absent. The sample belongs to a study of T cell responses to AZD1222 COVID-19 vaccine (dated by TCRdb to 2020 to 2022). Broadly, across the study: Because spike-specific TCR depth and breadth did not differ between the two schedules, AZD1222 recipients who got a second dose at roughly 4 weeks were pooled with those who got a second dose at roughly 12 weeks. Trial participants were enrolled into age subgroups of 18-55, 56-69 and 70-plus years, which contained around 140, 26 and 57 TCR-sequenced participants, respectively. TCR sequencing covered some 250 trial participants: 200 to 210 given two doses of AZD1222 and 26 given two doses of MenACWY control vaccine. Here is what the overall study found, with its caveats: The 56-69-year group was small, and its depth increase did not reach significance, likely because of low power. Epitopes outside the regions mutated in the B.1.351 and B.1.1.7 variants were reportedly recognized by nearly half of the unique spike-specific TCRs. Spike-specific TCR breadth and depth rose significantly after two AZD1222 doses compared with day 0 and with MenACWY recipients. No day 14 peak-response samples were available, so repertoires were characterized only after the peak T cell response. Only five or six AZD1222 recipients were SARS-CoV-2 seropositive at baseline, limiting conclusions about previously exposed vaccinees. Participants were mostly white British and included more females than males, and it was suggested by the authors that clonal diversity may have been underestimated. CD4 TCRs associated with the vaccine covered the entire spike protein, and the dominant responses were in regions 160-218 and 743-854.

Per the publication, the time point label means: baseline before first vaccination. Vaccinee samples were obtained from the UK trials COV001 and COV002, which included a single-blind randomized controlled phase 2/3 trial of AZD1222 (ChAdOx1 nCoV-19) in healthy adults. Trial participant PBMC samples were collected at day 0 and day 28 after the second dose for TCRbeta chain sequencing. CDR3 length: 16 amino acids, cysteine to phenylalanine. This entry keeps only the CDR3 DNA: 48 bases, framed from base 1. CDR1 and CDR2, per the germline V gene, are SGHVS and FQNEAQ. Trimming takes 0 bases from V and 5 bases from J, and the germline ends sit 14 bases apart. The CDR3 regions of human TCRbeta chains were analyzed by immunosequencing. The authors' analysis ran thus. Repertoire TCRs were matched against a reference library of SARS-CoV-2-specific TCRs generated with the MIRA antigen-specificity platform. Breadth meant the fraction of unique TCRs that were SARS-CoV-2-associated, whereas depth meant the fraction of total T cells that were SARS-CoV-2-associated. Each spike-specific TCR was assigned to its reactive spike region and to a CD4 or CD8 class using the MIRA data. Log10-transformed breadth and depth values were compared by one-way ANOVA with Sidak's multiple comparisons tests. This immuneACCESS table, as held by TCRdb, lists in-frame sequences with V and J called but not all clones. Of the missing ones, under half trace to an unresolved V gene in checked studies; the others have no known cause. D and trimming were read from the DNA, whereas the V and J calls and clone size are those reported in that table. In all, the sample holds 140,000 to 150,000 clones, and approximately 90% of those were seen once. The leading ten clones occupy under 4.5% of the sample.

The receptor chain draws on TRBV7-8 and TRBJ1-3; the D segment could be TRBD1, given 5 matching bases. The sample was peripheral blood, taken on day 0 of AZD1222 vaccination. The source of this sequence is an adult in good health. The CDR3 region reads CASSLARVGIRNTIYF. The sequenced DNA: TGTGCCAGCAGCTTAGCCAGGGTTGGGATTAGAAACACCATATATTTT.